The following is a T cell receptor (beta chain) sequence with its context. This sample was taken from a study of blood T cell repertoires in COVID-19. Germline CDR1 is SGHTA and CDR2 is FQGNSA. The ends lost 6 bases at V and 2 bases at J; junction bases unmatched: 3. The CDR3 consists of 13 residues. Enrollees, roughly 18 to 89 years old, lived in about two dozen US areas. Original methodology: By means of reference gene primer amplification, nucleated cell counts were estimated. The repertoire was sequenced with immunoSEQ multiplex PCR; TCRdb's copy has only in-frame clones and lacks some. V and J calls plus clone size are reproduced from that table; the DNA served to infer D and trimming. The table lists 150,000 or so clones, approximately 80% of them singletons.

The sequenced material came from PBMCs or T cells enriched from blood (not recorded which). This receptor was identified in a man aged 50 to 59 who had recovered from COVID-19. The chain has TRBV7-2 and TRBJ1-2, with TRBD1 matching 7 bases. CDR3 DNA: TGTGCCAGCAGTGGGGACAGCAACTATGGCTACACCTTC. Protein: CASSGDSNYGYTF.